The source of this TCR beta chain is a study of identical twins. MiXCR was run by TCRdb on the 5' RACE reads, yielding one entry per CDR3 protein. This repertoire shows some 730,000 distinct CDR3 sequences, 18% found once; its top ten account for approximately 14%. CDR1 SNHLY and CDR2 FYNNEI come from the germline V gene. V was trimmed by 2 bases and J by 4 bases, leaving 12 bases between them. The CDR3 consists of 16 residues. A further study also used this sample, focusing on T cells expressing NK-cell markers. From that paper: Of the CD8+ T cell pool in 5 to 7 donors, about 1.0-7.5% was accounted for by dominant NKG2C+ clonotypes. The study found these clonotypes also leading the CD3+CD56-NKG2C+ fraction in a few donors.

The chain uses TRBV2 and TRBJ2-6, with no clear D. The clonotype comes from a woman younger than 30 in good health. Sample: PBMCs. CDR3 residues: CASSEPTDAGANVLTF. The CDR3 DNA follows: TGTGCCAGCAGTGAACCCACTGACGCAGGGGCCAACGTCCTGACTTTC.